This T cell receptor beta chain was found in a study of blood T cells in healthy people across ages. Together with a sample-barcoded 5' primer, a J-beta primer mix was included in a second PCR lasting roughly 6 to 12 cycles. MiXCR was run by TCRdb on the 5' RACE reads, yielding one entry per CDR3 protein. In the table there are around 280,000 distinct CDR3 sequences, 27% of which are singletons. Trimming took off 4 bases at V and 0 bases at J, with 14 bases between the two ends. In germline, CDR1 is LGHNA, CDR2 YNFKEQ. The CDR3 sequence is 16 residues long. The receptor's source is a woman in her seventies in good health. The sequenced sample was blood. V and J are TRBV4-2 and TRBJ2-3, with a possible D match to TRBD2 (5 bases). This CDR3 is CASSPGRTGSTDTQYF. For the CDR3, the DNA is TGTGCCAGCAGCCCAGGCCGGACTGGAAGCACAGATACGCAGTATTTT.